This T cell receptor beta chain was documented in a study of T cell repertoires in cytomegalovirus infection. Across the whole study: Public TCR beta signatures indicated both CMV infection and matching HLA type. Whole-study results and caveats: In two of eight donors, the top clonotype was HLA-C-restricted CMV-specific. The cumulative frequency of public TCR beta families identified carriers of CMV plus the relevant HLA.

TCRdb ran MiXCR on the reads and lists one entry per CDR3 protein. This sample has a few hundred thousand distinct CDR3 sequences, with roughly 16% found just once. In this sample, this clonotype turned up many times. What it recognizes is unknown. The CDR3 length is 15 residues. Trimming took off 6 bases at V and 9 bases at J, with 18 bases between the two ends. This chain joins TRBV12-3 or TRBV12-4 and TRBJ1-6; D not resolved. The specimen was PBMCs. The sequence came from a human donor in good health (CMV status not recorded). Some clones in this sample may be carry-over from other donors' samples. DNA of the CDR3: TGTGCCAGCAGACCCTCGAGGGTATCGGGTTCACCCCTCCACTTT. It translates to CASRPSRVSGSPLHF.